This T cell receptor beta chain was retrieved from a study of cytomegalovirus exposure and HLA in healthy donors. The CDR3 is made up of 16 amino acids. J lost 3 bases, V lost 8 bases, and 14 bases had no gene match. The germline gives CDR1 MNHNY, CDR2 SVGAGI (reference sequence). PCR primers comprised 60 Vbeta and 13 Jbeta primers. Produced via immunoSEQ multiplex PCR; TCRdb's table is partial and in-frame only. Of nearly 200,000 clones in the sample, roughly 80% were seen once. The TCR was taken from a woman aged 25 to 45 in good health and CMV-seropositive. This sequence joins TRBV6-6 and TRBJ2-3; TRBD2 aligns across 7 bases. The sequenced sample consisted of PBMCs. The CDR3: CASGFLGGSETDTQYF. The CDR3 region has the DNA TGTGCCAGCGGATTTCTGGGCGGGAGTGAAACAGATACGCAGTATTTT.